These 5 T cell receptor beta chains came from one sample sequenced in a study of T-cell memory formation after mild COVID-19. TCRdb re-derived calls from the 5' RACE reads in MiXCR, one entry per CDR3 protein. Here the sample spans around 300,000 distinct CDR3 sequences, roughly 8.2% being singletons. The specimen sequenced was PBMCs or a T cell subset sorted from them (not recorded which). The receptors shown here come from a man in his late teens or twenties who had mild COVID-19 (a few samples of this study predate the infection). Cell type and time point are not known.

This clonotype was seen more than once but under ten times. The J gene is TRBJ2-3, the V gene TRBV5-6; the match to TRBD2 covers 7 bases. J lost 4 bases, V lost 8 bases, and 13 bases had no gene match. This CDR3 has 15 residues. Looked up from germline, CDR1 is SGHDT and CDR2 is YYEEEE. The CDR3 nucleotides are TGTGCCAGTACAAGTGGGGACTACCCCCCAGATACGCAGTATTTT. This sequence encodes CASTSGDYPPDTQYF.

In this sample, this clonotype turned up many times. The chain recombines TRBV15 with TRBJ1-1, with 8 nucleotides matching TRBD1. The CDR3 consists of 13 residues. V lost 4 bases and J lost 5; bases outside the gene matches: 3. Germline V gives CDR1 LNHNV, CDR2 YYDKDF (reference sequence). CDR3 bases: TGTGCCACCAGCATAACAGGGGGAACTGAAGCTTTCTTT. It encodes CATSITGGTEAFF.

The sample holds a few counts of this clonotype. This rearrangement joins TRBV6-2 or TRBV6-3 to TRBJ1-1, with D unresolved. Deletions cut 2 bases from V and 5 bases from J, with 21 bases between. The CDR3 is 17 amino acids. From germline, CDR1 is MNHEY and CDR2 SVGEGT. This CDR3 reads CASSYDVSGGRRTEAFF. CDR3 bases: TGTGCCAGCAGTTACGACGTTTCGGGAGGGCGACGGACTGAAGCTTTCTTT.

The genes are TRBV20-1 and TRBJ2-3, with D possibly being TRBD1 (6 bases). V was pared by 3 bases and J by 2 bases, with 12 bases between. Germline values: CDR1 DFQATT, CDR2 SNEGSKA (reference sequence). This CDR3 has 14 amino acids. The DNA of the CDR3 is TGCAGTGCTAGGGTGGGGGCAATCACAGATACGCAGTATTTT. This sequence encodes CSARVGAITDTQYF.

This clonotype was seen repeatedly, ten times or more. The gene calls are TRBV5-6 and TRBJ2-4, with D tentatively TRBD1 (5 bases). In germline, CDR1 is SGHDT, CDR2 YYEEEE. CDR3 length: 15 residues. V lost 0 bases and J 3 bases, leaving 10 bases between the germline ends. The CDR3 DNA reads TGTGCCAGCAGCTTGGAGGGGATGGGCAAAAACATTCAGTACTTC. Amino acids: CASSLEGMGKNIQYF.